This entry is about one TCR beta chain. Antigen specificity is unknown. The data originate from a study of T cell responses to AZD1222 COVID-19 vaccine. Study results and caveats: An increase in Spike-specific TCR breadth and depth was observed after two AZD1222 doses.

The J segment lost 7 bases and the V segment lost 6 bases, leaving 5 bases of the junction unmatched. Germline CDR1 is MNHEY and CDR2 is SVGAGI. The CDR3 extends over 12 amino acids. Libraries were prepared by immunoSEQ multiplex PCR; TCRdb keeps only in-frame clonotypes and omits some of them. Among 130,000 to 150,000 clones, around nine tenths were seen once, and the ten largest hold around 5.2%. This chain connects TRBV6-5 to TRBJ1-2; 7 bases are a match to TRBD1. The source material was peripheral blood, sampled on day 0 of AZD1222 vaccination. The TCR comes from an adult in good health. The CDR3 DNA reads TGTGCCAGCAGGAGACAGGGAGGTGGCTACACCTTC. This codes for CASRRQGGGYTF.